The 27 T cell receptor beta chains presented below share a single source sample, sequenced in a study of cytomegalovirus exposure and HLA in healthy donors. The PCR made use of 60 Vbeta and 13 Jbeta primers. Generated by immunoSEQ multiplex PCR, the TCRdb table keeps only in-frame clones and is missing some. The table includes 180,000 or so clones, 75% to 85% detected once. The sequenced sample was PBMCs. The receptors shown here come from a young man in good health and CMV-seronegative.

V usage is TRBV5-6 and J usage is TRBJ2-1; no clear D gene. Germline loops: CDR1 SGHDT, CDR2 YYEEEE. The V end lost 2 bases, the J end lost 10 bases, and 13 bases lay between the germline ends. This CDR3 spans 13 amino acids. In nucleotides, the CDR3 is TGTGCCAGCAGCTTTAGATTCGTCGGGGAGCAGTTCTTC. This encodes CASSFRFVGEQFF.

The chain employs TRBV6-6 and TRBJ2-5, with 10 bases identical to TRBD2. The V gene's germline CDR1 is MNHNY and CDR2 SVGAGI (reference sequence). The CDR3 contains 16 residues. After removal of 0 bases from V and 1 base from J, the junction contained 2 bases not matched to a gene. The CDR3 DNA follows: TGTGCCAGCAGTTACTCGAGCGGGGGGGCCCAAGAGACCCAGTACTTC. This translates into CASSYSSGGAQETQYF.

This clone was recorded once. The rearrangement joins TRBV11-2 to TRBJ2-5, with 15 nucleotides matching TRBD2. Germline lookup yields CDR1 SGHAT and CDR2 FQNNGV. Trimming removed 3 bases from V and 1 base from J; junction bases left unmatched: 6. This CDR3 comprises 18 residues. This CDR3 is CASSFRGGLAGGQETQYF. The CDR3 DNA is TGTGCCAGCAGCTTCCGAGGGGGACTAGCGGGGGGCCAAGAGACCCAGTACTTC.

This clone has a handful of counts. The chain links TRBV30 to TRBJ1-1, with 8 bases that match TRBD1. This CDR3 comprises 13 residues. CDR1 is GTSNPN and CDR2 is SVGIG in the germline V gene (reference sequence). Losses at the gene ends were 3 bases for V and 9 bases for J; bases not matched to a gene: 9. This CDR3 reads CAWRPGGERKAFF. CDR3 DNA: TGTGCCTGGAGACCAGGGGGCGAACGGAAAGCTTTCTTT.

The chain recombines TRBV4-1 with TRBJ2-2; the D is unclear. This CDR3 is 12 amino acids long. CDR1 is MGHRA and CDR2 is YSYEKL in the germline V gene. V lost 4 bases to trimming and J lost 6 bases, with 6 bases between them. The CDR3 loop is CASSRPSGELFF. The CDR3, as DNA: TGCGCCAGCAGCCGTCCTTCCGGGGAGCTGTTTTTT.

This clone was counted a few times. The chain links TRBV30 to TRBJ1-1; TRBD1 might be the D (5 bases). The germline V and J ends were trimmed by 3 bases and 4 bases, with 12 bases remaining between them. CDR1 and CDR2 (germline): GTSNPN, SVGIG (reference sequence). The CDR3 spans 13 residues. DNA of the CDR3: TGTGCCTGGAGGTGGGGCCTGGGCACTGAAGCTTTCTTT. The encoded protein is CAWRWGLGTEAFF.

The chain uses TRBV19 and TRBJ2-2, with 10 bases lining up with TRBD1. Germline V gene data show CDR1 as LNHDA and CDR2 as SQIVND (reference sequence). V lost 7 bases to trimming and J lost 6 bases; unmatched junction nucleotides: 8. This CDR3 contains 15 residues. DNA for the CDR3: TGTGCCAGTACCCCGGGACAGGGGTATTCCGGGGAGCTGTTTTTT. As protein: CASTPGQGYSGELFF.

The chain uses TRBV4-2 and TRBJ1-1; D remains unclear. Trimming removed 7 bases at V and 5 bases at J, with 8 bases between. This CDR3 spans 11 amino acids. Germline V lookup: CDR1 LGHNA, CDR2 YNFKEQ. The CDR3 nucleotides are TGTGCCAGCAATGGAGGGACTGAAGCTTTCTTT. The encoded protein is CASNGGTEAFF.

The chain employs TRBV9 and TRBJ1-4; TRBD1 agrees at 8 bases. J gave up 7 bases and V 3 bases, and 8 bases lay outside the gene matches. The CDR3 runs 15 residues. Germline-derived CDR1 and CDR2 are SGDLS and YYNGEE. Here the CDR3 reads CASSGRTGRGEKLFF. The CDR3 DNA reads TGTGCCAGCAGCGGGAGGACAGGGAGAGGTGAAAAACTGTTTTTT.

The chain links TRBV5-4 to TRBJ2-5; D might be TRBD1 (6 bases). The J call is uncertain, as TRBJ2-7 better fits the DNA end. CDR1 is SGHNT, CDR2 YYREEE, per germline (reference sequence). The CDR3 sequence is 16 residues long. CDR3 region: CASPNSRTAASYEQYF. For the CDR3, the DNA is TGTGCCAGCCCTAATTCTAGGACAGCGGCCTCCTACGAGCAGTACTTC.

This rearrangement joins TRBV5-1 to TRBJ1-1, with D maybe TRBD1 (6 bases). The germline CDR1 and CDR2 sequences are SGHRS and YFSETQ. V was pared by 0 bases and J by 0 bases, with 9 bases between. The CDR3 is 15 amino acids. CDR3 sequence (DNA): TGCGCCAGCAGCTTGGGGACAGACATGAACACTGAAGCTTTCTTT. This sequence encodes CASSLGTDMNTEAFF.

The rearrangement uses TRBV13 and TRBJ1-6; D perhaps matches TRBD1 (6 bases). V was clipped by 3 bases and J by 10 bases, with 13 bases between them. The CDR3 covers 14 residues. Germline V CDR1 and CDR2: PRHDT, FYEKMQ (reference sequence). The CDR3 DNA follows: TGTGCCAGCAGCTTTAACAGGGACATGTCACCCCTCCACTTT. Protein product: CASSFNRDMSPLHF.

The V gene is TRBV28, the J gene TRBJ2-1, with TRBD2 matching 11 bases. Per germline, CDR1 MDHEN and CDR2 SYDVKM. Trimming removed 7 bases from V and 7 bases from J; junction bases left unmatched: 9. The CDR3 totals 15 residues. This CDR3 reads CASTPVAGGRNEQFF. DNA of the CDR3: TGTGCCAGCACCCCGGTAGCGGGGGGGCGGAATGAGCAGTTCTTC.

V usage is TRBV13 and J usage is TRBJ2-1; possible D gene TRBD2, 5 bases. The CDR3 spans 13 residues. V was trimmed by 7 bases and J by 8 bases, leaving 15 bases between them. Looked up from germline, CDR1 is PRHDT and CDR2 is FYEKMQ (reference sequence). CDR3 residues: CASIAPNGDEQFF. CDR3 bases: TGTGCCAGCATCGCGCCAAACGGGGATGAGCAGTTCTTC. Drawing the rest from reference TRBV13 and TRBJ2-1, the complete variable domain is AAGVIQSPRHLIKEKRETATLKCYPIPRHDTVYWYQQGPGQDPQFLISFYEKMQSDKGSIPDRFSAQQFSDYHSELNMSSLELGDSALYFCASIAPNGDEQFFGPGTRLTVL.

This clone was found a few times. The V and J genes are TRBV5-1 and TRBJ2-1, with D possibly matching TRBD2 (5 bases). Trimming left V 1 base short and J 0 bases short, with 14 bases between. This CDR3 has 17 residues. Germline V gives CDR1 SGHRS, CDR2 YFSETQ. The CDR3 region has the DNA TGCGCCAGCAGCTTGCTCCGCGGGCAGAGCTCCTACAATGAGCAGTTCTTC. Amino acids: CASSLLRGQSSYNEQFF. Complete variable domain (other parts from reference TRBV5-1 and TRBJ2-1): KAGVTQTPRYLIKTRGQQVTLSCSPISGHRSVSWYQQTPGQGLQFLFEYFSETQRNKGNFPGRFSGRQFSNSRSEMNVSTLELGDSALYLCASSLLRGQSSYNEQFFGPGTRLTVL.

To note about this clone: One end of the junction fails to match germline, which may point to a read error. The chain recombines TRBV7-7 with TRBJ1-1; 8 nucleotides align to TRBD1. The germline CDR1 and CDR2 sequences are SSHAT and FNYEAQ (reference sequence). The CDR3 consists of 14 residues. The CDR3 coding sequence is TGTGCTAGCAGCTGGGACAGGCCGAACACTGAAGCTTTCTTT. Its protein product is CASSWDRPNTEAFF.

The chain links TRBV4-2 to TRBJ2-1; D remains ambiguous. The germline V gene encodes CDR1 LGHNA and CDR2 YNFKEQ. CDR3 length equals 14 residues. V lost 6 bases to trimming and J lost 0 bases, with 9 bases between them. CDR3 region: CASRTASSYNEQFF. Here the CDR3 DNA reads TGTGCCAGCAGGACGGCTAGCTCCTACAATGAGCAGTTCTTC.

The rearrangement joins TRBV5-1 to TRBJ2-7; D might be TRBD2 (5 bases). The germline CDR1 and CDR2 sequences are SGHRS and YFSETQ. V was shortened by 4 bases and J by 4 bases, with 12 bases between the two germline ends. The CDR3 sequence is 13 residues long. CDR3 sequence: CASSPGNVYEQYF. The DNA for the CDR3 is TGCGCCAGCAGCCCGGGGAATGTATACGAGCAGTACTTC.

The V call is TRBV10-3, the J call TRBJ2-1; 8 bases agree with TRBD1. Germline V gives CDR1 ENHRY, CDR2 SYGVKD. The J segment lost 10 bases and the V segment lost 3 bases, leaving 8 bases of the junction unmatched. The CDR3 has 14 residues. In nucleotides, the CDR3 is TGTGCCATCAGTGACCCTAAGGACAGGGTAGAGCAGTTCTTC. Translating it yields CAISDPKDRVEQFF.

V gene TRBV7-8 combines with J gene TRBJ2-7; 9 nucleotides align to TRBD2. The germline CDR1 and CDR2 sequences are SGHVS and FQNEAQ. V dropped 7 bases and J dropped 3; count of bases not matched to a gene: 7. This CDR3 spans 14 amino acids. This chain's CDR3 is CASTVAGDFYEQYF. CDR3 DNA sequence: TGTGCCAGCACTGTAGCGGGAGACTTCTACGAGCAGTACTTC.

The V gene is TRBV2, the J gene TRBJ2-4; D not resolved. The V gene lost 3 bases and the J gene lost 8 bases, with 11 bases spanning the gap. The germline CDR1 and CDR2 sequences are SNHLY and FYNNEI. This CDR3 contains 13 residues. Here the CDR3 DNA reads TGTGCCAGCAGTGAGCGTTTGCCCCACATTCAGTACTTC. Protein sequence: CASSERLPHIQYF.

The rearrangement uses TRBV14 and TRBJ2-5, with a tentative D call TRBD2 (6 bases). The CDR3 totals 15 residues. V lost 2 bases and J lost 2, with 12 bases in between. Looked up from germline, CDR1 is SGHDN and CDR2 is FVKESK. This chain's CDR3 is CASSQISGYQETQYF. The CDR3 nucleotides are TGTGCCAGCAGCCAAATTAGCGGCTATCAAGAGACCCAGTACTTC.

The CDR3, as DNA: TGTGCCAGCAGCCTCCGCCCCAGCGGGAGGACCGGGGAGCTGTTTTTT. Translating gives CASSLRPSGRTGELFF. The J gene is TRBJ2-2, the V gene TRBV9; 9 bases agree with TRBD2. Per the germline V gene, CDR1 is SGDLS and CDR2 is YYNGEE. J gave up 5 bases and V 4 bases, and 9 bases lay outside the gene matches. The CDR3 covers 16 residues.

The chain uses TRBV7-9 and TRBJ1-2, with D tentatively TRBD1 (5 bases). CDR1 and CDR2 from the germline V gene are SEHNR and FQNEAQ (reference sequence). The CDR3 consists of 14 residues. With 5 bases removed from V and 3 bases from J, the gap between germline ends came to 13 bases. The CDR3 coding sequence is TGTGCCAGCAGCCCCCGACAGTACGACTATGGCTACACCTTC. Its translation is CASSPRQYDYGYTF.

This chain uses TRBV6-5 with TRBJ2-1; possible D gene TRBD2, 5 bases. CDR3 size: 16 residues. The germline V gene has CDR1 MNHEY and CDR2 SVGAGI. The V end lost 4 bases, the J end lost 6 bases, and 19 bases lay between the germline ends. CDR3 sequence: CASSSPQTTGFNEQFF. The CDR3 nucleotides are TGTGCCAGCAGTTCTCCCCAGACTACGGGGTTCAATGAGCAGTTCTTC.

The genes are TRBV5-4 and TRBJ2-7; the match to TRBD2 covers 10 bases. Germline loops: CDR1 SGHNT, CDR2 YYREEE (reference sequence). CDR3 size: 14 residues. V was clipped by 1 base and J by 6 bases; unmatched bases: 4. CDR3 loop: CASSLSGRAAEQYF. DNA of the CDR3: TGTGCCAGCAGCTTGAGCGGGAGGGCGGCCGAGCAGTACTTC.

J is TRBJ2-7 and V is TRBV9, with TRBD1 matching 9 bases. This CDR3 has 15 residues. Germline V CDR1 and CDR2: SGDLS, YYNGEE. The V gene end was trimmed by 0 bases and the J gene end by 2 bases; junction bases not matched to a gene: 3. The CDR3 protein is CASSVGGTGPYEQYF. The DNA for the CDR3 is TGTGCCAGCAGCGTAGGCGGGACAGGGCCCTACGAGCAGTACTTC.